This TCR beta chain came from a study of blood T cell repertoires in COVID-19. Original analysis: Using reference gene primer amplification, nucleated cell counts were estimated. Method: immunoSEQ multiplex PCR; TCRdb's copy keeps in-frame clones and lacks some. The D gene and trimming were derived from the DNA, and the V and J assignments and clone size from that table. Of a few hundred thousand clones listed, approximately 85% are singletons. Germline V gene sequence: CDR1 SGHAT, CDR2 FQNNGV. This CDR3 is built from 13 residues. V lost 2 bases and J lost 2, with 7 bases in between. This sequence was found in a woman in her 70s with COVID-19, enrolled during active disease. The genes are TRBV11-2 and TRBJ2-7; a possible D gene is TRBD2 (5 bases). Sample: peripheral blood. CDR3 in amino acids: CASSLTGTYEQYF. The CDR3 nucleotides are TGTGCCAGCAGCTTAACCGGGACCTACGAGCAGTACTTC.